This T cell receptor (beta chain) was sequenced for a study of blood T cell repertoires in COVID-19. In its sample, this clone was seen once. Measured with immunoSEQ multiplex PCR; TCRdb has only the in-frame clones, and not every one. The sample lists around 40,000 clones, about 89% occurring once. The germline gives CDR1 KGHDR, CDR2 SFDVKD. V trimming: 4 bases; J trimming: 6 bases; junction bases outside the gene matches: 5. There are 15 residues in the CDR3. The TCR was taken from a young woman in a cohort sampled during active COVID-19. This sequence joins TRBV24-1 and TRBJ2-1, with 10 nucleotides matching TRBD2. Sequencing was performed on peripheral blood. In nucleotides, the CDR3 is TGTGCCACCAGTGAGAGCGGGAGGGCCCCCAATGAGCAGTTCTTC. It translates to CATSESGRAPNEQFF.